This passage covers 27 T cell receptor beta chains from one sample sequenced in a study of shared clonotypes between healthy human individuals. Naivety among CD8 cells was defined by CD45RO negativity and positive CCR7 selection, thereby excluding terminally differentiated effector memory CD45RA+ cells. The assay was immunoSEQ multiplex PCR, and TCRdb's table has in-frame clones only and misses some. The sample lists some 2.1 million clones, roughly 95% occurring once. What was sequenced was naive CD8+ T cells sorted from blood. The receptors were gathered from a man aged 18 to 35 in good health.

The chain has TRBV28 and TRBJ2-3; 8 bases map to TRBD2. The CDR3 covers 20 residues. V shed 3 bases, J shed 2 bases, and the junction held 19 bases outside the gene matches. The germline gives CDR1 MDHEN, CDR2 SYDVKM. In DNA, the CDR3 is TGTGCCAGCAGTTTTGTGGGACCCCGGGAGGGATTTGTTAACACAGATACGCAGTATTTT. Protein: CASSFVGPREGFVNTDTQYF. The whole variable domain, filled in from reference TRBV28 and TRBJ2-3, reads DVKVTQSSRYLVKRTGEKVFLECVQDMDHENMFWYRQDPGLGLRLIYFSYDVKMKEKGDIPEGYSVSREKKERFSLILESASTNQTSMYLCASSFVGPREGFVNTDTQYFGPGTRLTVL.

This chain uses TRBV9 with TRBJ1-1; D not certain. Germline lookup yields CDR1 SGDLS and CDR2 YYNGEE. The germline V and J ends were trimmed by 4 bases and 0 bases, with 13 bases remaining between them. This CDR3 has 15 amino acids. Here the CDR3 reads CASSQSGDMNTEAFF. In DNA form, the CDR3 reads TGTGCCAGCAGCCAATCTGGGGATATGAACACTGAAGCTTTCTTT.

The CDR3 region is CASSLVPNFGGEQYF. CDR3 coding DNA: TGTGCCAGCAGCTTAGTTCCTAACTTCGGCGGCGAGCAGTACTTC. V usage is TRBV7-6 and J usage is TRBJ2-7; D unresolved. Germline CDR1 reads SGHVS; CDR2 reads FNYEAQ. V was pared by 1 base and J by 6 bases, with 16 bases between. The CDR3 covers 15 residues.

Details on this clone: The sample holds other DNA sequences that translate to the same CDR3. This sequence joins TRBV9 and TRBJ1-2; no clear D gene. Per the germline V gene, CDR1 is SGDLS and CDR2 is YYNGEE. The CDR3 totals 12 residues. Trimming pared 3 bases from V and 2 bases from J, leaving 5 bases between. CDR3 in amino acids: CASSGANYGYTF. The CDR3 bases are TGTGCCAGCAGCGGGGCCAACTATGGCTACACCTTC.

CDR3 region: CASSRPSGSAYNEQFF. CDR3 sequence (DNA): TGTGCCAGCAGCCGACCTAGCGGGAGTGCCTACAATGAGCAGTTCTTC. The chain recombines TRBV7-2 with TRBJ2-1; TRBD2 matches 10 bases. Unmatched junction bases numbered 6, after V lost 5 bases and J lost 2 bases. The CDR3 has 16 residues. The germline gives CDR1 SGHTA, CDR2 FQGNSA.

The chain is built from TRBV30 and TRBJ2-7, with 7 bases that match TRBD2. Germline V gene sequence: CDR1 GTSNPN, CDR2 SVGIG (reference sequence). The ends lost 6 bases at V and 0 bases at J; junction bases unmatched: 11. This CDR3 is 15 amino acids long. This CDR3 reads CACPQVGGSSYEQYF. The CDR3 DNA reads TGTGCCTGCCCTCAGGTGGGGGGGAGCTCCTACGAGCAGTACTTC. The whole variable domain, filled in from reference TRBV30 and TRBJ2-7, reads SQTIHQWPATLVQPVGSPLSLECTVEGTSNPNLYWYRQAAGRGLQLLFYSVGIGQISSEVPQNLSASRPQDRQFILSSKKLLLSDSGFYLCACPQVGGSSYEQYFGPGTRLTVT.

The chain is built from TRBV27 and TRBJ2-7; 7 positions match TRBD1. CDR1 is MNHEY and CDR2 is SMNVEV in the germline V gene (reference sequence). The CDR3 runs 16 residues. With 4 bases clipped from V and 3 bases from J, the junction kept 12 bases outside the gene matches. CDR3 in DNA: TGTGCCAGCAGTTCCTCCGGGACAGCCTTCTTCTACGAGCAGTACTTC. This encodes CASSSSGTAFFYEQYF.

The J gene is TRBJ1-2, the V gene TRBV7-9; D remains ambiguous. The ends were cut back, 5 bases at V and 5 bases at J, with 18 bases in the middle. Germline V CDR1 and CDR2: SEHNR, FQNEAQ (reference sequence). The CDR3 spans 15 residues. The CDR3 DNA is TGTGCCAGCAGCCAAATCGTCGGGAGGGAGTATGGCTACACCTTC. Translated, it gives CASSQIVGREYGYTF.

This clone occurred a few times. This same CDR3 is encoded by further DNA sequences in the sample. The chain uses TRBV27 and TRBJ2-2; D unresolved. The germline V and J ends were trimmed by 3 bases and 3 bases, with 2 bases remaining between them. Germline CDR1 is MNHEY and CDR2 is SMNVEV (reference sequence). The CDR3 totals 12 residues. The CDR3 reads CASSFYTGELFF. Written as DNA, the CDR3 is TGTGCCAGCAGTTTCTACACCGGGGAGCTGTTTTTT.

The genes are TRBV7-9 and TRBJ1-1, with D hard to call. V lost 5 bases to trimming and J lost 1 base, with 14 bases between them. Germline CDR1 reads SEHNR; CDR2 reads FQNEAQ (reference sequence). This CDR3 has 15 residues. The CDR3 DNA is TGTGCCAGCAGCCCCGTCGGTCCGGGGAACACTGAAGCTTTCTTT. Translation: CASSPVGPGNTEAFF.

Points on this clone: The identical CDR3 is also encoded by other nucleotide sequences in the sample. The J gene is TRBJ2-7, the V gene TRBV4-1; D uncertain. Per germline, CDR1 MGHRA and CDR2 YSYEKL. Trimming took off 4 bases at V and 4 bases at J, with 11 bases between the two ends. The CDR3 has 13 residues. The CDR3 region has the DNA TGCGCCAGCAGCCCAGTCCCTTCATACGAGCAGTACTTC. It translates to CASSPVPSYEQYF.

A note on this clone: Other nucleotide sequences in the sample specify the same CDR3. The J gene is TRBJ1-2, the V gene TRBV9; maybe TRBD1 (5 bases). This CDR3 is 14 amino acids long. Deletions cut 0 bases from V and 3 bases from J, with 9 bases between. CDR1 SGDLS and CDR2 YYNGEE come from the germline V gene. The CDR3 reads CASSVGGAYYGYTF. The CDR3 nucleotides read TGTGCCAGCAGCGTAGGCGGGGCTTACTATGGCTACACCTTC.

In DNA, the CDR3 is TGTGCCAGCAGTTTGGGGGACAGGGGGGGAGAAAAACTGTTTTTT. It codes for CASSLGDRGGEKLFF. The rearrangement links TRBV25-1 to TRBJ1-4, with 11 bases identical to TRBD1. CDR1 is MGHDK and CDR2 is SYGVNS in the germline V gene. The CDR3 has 15 amino acids. The V gene end was trimmed by 5 bases and the J gene end by 8 bases; junction bases not matched to a gene: 7.

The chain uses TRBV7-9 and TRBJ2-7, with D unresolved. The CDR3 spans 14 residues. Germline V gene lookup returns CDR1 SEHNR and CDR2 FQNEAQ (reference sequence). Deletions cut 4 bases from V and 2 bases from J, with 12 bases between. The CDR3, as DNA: TGTGCCAGCAGCTCTCCTCTGGGCACCTACGAGCAGTACTTC. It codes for CASSSPLGTYEQYF.

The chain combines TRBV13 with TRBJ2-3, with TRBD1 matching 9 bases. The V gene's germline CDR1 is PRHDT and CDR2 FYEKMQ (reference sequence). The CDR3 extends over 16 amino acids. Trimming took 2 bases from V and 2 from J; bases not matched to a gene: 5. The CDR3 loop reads CASSLSDRGLTDTQYF. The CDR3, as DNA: TGTGCCAGCAGCTTATCGGACAGGGGTCTCACAGATACGCAGTATTTT.

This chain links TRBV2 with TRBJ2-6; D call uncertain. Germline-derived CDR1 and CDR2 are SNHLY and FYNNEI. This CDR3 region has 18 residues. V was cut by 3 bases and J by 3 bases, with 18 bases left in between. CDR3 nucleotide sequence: TGTGCCAGCAGTGACGCAGGAATCTCTGATTTTGGGGCCAACGTCCTGACTTTC. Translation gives CASSDAGISDFGANVLTF.

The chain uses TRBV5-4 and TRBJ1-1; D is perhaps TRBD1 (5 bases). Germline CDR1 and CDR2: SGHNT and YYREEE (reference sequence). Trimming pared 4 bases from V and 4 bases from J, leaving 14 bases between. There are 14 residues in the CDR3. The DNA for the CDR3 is TGTGCCAGCAGCCTAGGATTGGGGCTCACTGAAGCTTTCTTT. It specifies CASSLGLGLTEAFF.

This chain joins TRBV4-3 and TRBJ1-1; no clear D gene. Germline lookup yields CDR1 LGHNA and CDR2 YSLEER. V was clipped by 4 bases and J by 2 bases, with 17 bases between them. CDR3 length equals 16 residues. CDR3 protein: CASSPSGGITNTEAFF. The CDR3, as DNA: TGCGCCAGCAGCCCCTCAGGTGGAATAACAAACACTGAAGCTTTCTTT.

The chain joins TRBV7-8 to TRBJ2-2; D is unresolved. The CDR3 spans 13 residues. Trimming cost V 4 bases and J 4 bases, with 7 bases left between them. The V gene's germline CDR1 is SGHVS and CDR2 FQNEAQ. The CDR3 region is CASSSGLTGELFF. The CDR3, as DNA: TGTGCCAGCAGCTCGGGCCTCACCGGGGAGCTGTTTTTT.

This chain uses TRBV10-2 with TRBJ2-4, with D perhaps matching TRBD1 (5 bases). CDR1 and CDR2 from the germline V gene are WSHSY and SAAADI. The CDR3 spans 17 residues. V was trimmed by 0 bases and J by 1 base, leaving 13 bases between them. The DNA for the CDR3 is TGCGCCAGCAGTGAGTCCCCCAGGGCGTCTGCCAAAAACATTCAGTACTTC. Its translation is CASSESPRASAKNIQYF.

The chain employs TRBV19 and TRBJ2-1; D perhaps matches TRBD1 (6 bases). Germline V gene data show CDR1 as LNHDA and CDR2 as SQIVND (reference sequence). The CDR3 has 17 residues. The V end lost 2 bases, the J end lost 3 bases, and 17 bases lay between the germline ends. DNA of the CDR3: TGTGCCAGTAGTATAACAGAATACGGGACATACTACAATGAGCAGTTCTTC. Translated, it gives CASSITEYGTYYNEQFF.

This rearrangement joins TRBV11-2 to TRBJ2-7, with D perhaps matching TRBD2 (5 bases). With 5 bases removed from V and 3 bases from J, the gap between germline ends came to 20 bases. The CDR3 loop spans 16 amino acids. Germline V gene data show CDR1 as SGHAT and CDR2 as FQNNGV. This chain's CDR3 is CASSRTIAERGYEQYF. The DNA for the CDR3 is TGTGCCAGCAGCCGTACCATCGCCGAACGGGGCTACGAGCAGTACTTC.

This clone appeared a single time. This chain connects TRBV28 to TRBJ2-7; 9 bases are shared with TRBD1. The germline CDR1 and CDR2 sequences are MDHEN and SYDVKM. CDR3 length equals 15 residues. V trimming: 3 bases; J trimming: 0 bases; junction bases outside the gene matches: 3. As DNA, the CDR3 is TGTGCCAGCAGTTTTGGGACAGGGTTCTCCTACGAGCAGTACTTC. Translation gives CASSFGTGFSYEQYF.

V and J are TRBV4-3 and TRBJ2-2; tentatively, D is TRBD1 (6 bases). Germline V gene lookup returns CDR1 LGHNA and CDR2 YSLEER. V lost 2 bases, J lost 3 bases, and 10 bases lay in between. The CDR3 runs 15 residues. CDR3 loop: CASSQSRTDTGELFF. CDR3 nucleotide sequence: TGCGCCAGCAGCCAATCCAGGACAGACACCGGGGAGCTGTTTTTT.

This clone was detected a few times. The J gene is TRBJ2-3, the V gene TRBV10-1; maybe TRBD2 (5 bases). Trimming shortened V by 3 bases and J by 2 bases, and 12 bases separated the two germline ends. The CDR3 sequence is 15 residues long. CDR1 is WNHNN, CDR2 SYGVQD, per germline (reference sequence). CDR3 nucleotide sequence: TGCGCCAGCAGTGATGGAGGCCACGCCACAGATACGCAGTATTTT. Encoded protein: CASSDGGHATDTQYF.

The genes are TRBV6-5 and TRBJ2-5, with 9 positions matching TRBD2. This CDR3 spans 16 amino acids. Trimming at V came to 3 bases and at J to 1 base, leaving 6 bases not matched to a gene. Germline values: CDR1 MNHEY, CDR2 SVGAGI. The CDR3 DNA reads TGTGCCAGCAGTTATACACTAGCGGGCGCCCAAGAGACCCAGTACTTC. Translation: CASSYTLAGAQETQYF.

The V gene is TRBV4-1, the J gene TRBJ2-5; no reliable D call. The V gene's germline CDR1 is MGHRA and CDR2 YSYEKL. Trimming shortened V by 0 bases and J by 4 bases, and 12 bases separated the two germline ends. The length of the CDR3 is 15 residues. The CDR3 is CASSQDPREGETQYF. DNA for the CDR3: TGCGCCAGCAGCCAAGATCCCCGCGAAGGAGAGACCCAGTACTTC.